The sequence of this TCR beta chain was determined in a study of T cell responses to AZD1222 COVID-19 vaccine. Study observations and caveats: Spike-specific TCR breadth and depth went up after people got two AZD1222 doses. There were mostly white British donors and more females than males, and clonal diversity was possibly underestimated.

The CDR3 length is 15 residues. V lost 2 bases to trimming and J lost 4 bases; unmatched junction nucleotides: 8. The V gene's germline CDR1 is GTSNPN and CDR2 SVGIG (reference sequence). Pooling was applied to second doses at about 4 or about 12 weeks. TCRdb keeps only in-frame clones here, not all; method: immunoSEQ multiplex PCR. Counted here are tens of thousands of clones, about 78% occurring once; the ten biggest clones make up about 51%. A remark on this clone: Its specificity is not known.

The sample consisted of peripheral blood, taken 28 days after the second AZD1222 dose. This sequence joins TRBV30 and TRBJ2-7; 10 nucleotides align to TRBD1. The sequence derives from an adult who received the AZD1222 COVID-19 vaccine. The CDR3 DNA sequence: TGTGCCTGGAGTATTCCGGGACAGGGGAAATACGAGCAGTACTTC. This sequence encodes CAWSIPGQGKYEQYF.